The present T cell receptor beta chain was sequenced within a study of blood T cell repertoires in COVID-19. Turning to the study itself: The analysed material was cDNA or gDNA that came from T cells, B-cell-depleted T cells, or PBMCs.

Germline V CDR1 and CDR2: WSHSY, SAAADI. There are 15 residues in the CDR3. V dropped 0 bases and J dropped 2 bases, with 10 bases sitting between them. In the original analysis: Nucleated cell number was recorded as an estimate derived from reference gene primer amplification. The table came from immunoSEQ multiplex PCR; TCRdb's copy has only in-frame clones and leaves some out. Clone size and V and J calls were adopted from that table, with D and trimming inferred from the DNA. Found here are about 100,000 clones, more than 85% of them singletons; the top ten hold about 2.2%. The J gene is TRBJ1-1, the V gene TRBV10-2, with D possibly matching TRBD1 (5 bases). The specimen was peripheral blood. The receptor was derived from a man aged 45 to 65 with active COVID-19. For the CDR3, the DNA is TGCGCCAGCAGTGAGTCGGGGCTACCAAACACTGAAGCTTTCTTT. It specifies CASSESGLPNTEAFF.